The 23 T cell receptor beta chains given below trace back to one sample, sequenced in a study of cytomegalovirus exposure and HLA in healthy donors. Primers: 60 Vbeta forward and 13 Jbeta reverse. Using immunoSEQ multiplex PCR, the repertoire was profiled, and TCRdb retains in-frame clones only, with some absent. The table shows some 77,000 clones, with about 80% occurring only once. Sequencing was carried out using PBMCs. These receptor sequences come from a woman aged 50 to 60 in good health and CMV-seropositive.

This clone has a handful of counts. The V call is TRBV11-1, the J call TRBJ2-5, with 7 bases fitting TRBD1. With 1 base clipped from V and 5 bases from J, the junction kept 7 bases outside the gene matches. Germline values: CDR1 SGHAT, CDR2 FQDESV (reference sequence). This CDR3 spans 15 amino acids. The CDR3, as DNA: TGTGCCAGCAGCTTAGTACAGGGGAAAAGCGAGACCCAGTACTTC. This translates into CASSLVQGKSETQYF.

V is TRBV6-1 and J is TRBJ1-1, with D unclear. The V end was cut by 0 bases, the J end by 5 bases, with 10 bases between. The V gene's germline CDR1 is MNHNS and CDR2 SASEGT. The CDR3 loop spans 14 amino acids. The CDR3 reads CASSEAGSPTEAFF. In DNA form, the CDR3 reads TGTGCCAGCAGTGAAGCGGGCAGTCCTACTGAAGCTTTCTTT.

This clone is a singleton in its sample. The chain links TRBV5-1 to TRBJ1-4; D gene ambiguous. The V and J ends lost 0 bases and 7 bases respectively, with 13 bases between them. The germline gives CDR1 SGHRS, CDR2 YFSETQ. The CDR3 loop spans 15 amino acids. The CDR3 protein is CASSLVGSLGEKLFF. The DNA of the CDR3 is TGCGCCAGCAGCTTGGTAGGGAGCTTAGGTGAAAAACTGTTTTTT.

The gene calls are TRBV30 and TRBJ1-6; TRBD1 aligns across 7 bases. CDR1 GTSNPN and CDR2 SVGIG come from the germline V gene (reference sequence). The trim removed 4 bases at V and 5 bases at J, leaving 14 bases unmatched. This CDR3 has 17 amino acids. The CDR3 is CAWKGGKGSADNSPLHF. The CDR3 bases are TGTGCCTGGAAAGGGGGCAAAGGTTCCGCGGATAATTCACCCCTCCACTTT.

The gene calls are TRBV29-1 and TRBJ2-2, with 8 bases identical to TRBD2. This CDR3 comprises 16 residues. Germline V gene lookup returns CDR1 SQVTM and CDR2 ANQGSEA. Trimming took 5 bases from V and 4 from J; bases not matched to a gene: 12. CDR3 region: CSVQPGAGGPTGELFF. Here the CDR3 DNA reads TGCAGCGTTCAACCAGGGGCGGGAGGACCCACCGGGGAGCTGTTTTTT.

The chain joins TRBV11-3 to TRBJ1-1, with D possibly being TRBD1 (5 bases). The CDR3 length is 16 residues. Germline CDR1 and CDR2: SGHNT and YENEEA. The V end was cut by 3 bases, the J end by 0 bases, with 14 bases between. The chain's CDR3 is CASSFQTAYMNTEAFF. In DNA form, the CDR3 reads TGTGCCAGCAGCTTTCAGACAGCTTATATGAACACTGAAGCTTTCTTT. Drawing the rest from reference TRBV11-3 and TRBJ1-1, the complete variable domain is EAGVVQSPRYKIIEKKQPVAFWCNPISGHNTLYWYLQNLGQGPELLIRYENEEAVDDSQLPKDRFSAERLKGVDSTLKIQPAELGDSAVYLCASSFQTAYMNTEAFFGQGTRLTVV.

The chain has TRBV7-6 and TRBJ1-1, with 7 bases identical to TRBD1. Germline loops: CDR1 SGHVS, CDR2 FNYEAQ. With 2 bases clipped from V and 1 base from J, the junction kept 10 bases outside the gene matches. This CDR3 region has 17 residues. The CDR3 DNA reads TGTGCCAGCAGCTTACTTCGACAGGGTTGGAAGAACACTGAAGCTTTCTTT. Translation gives CASSLLRQGWKNTEAFF.

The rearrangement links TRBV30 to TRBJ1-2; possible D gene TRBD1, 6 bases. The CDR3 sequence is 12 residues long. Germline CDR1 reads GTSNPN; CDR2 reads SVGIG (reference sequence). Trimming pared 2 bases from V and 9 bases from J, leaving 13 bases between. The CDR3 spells CAWSKETGSYTF. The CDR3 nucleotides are TGTGCCTGGAGTAAAGAGACAGGTAGCTACACCTTC.

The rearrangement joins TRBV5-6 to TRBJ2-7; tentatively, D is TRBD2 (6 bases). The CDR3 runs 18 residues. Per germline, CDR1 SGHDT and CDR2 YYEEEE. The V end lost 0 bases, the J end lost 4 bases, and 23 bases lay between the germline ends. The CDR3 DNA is TGTGCCAGCAGCTTGGCTTTAAGAAATAGCGGACCCCATTACGAGCAGTACGTC. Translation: CASSLALRNSGPHYEQYV.

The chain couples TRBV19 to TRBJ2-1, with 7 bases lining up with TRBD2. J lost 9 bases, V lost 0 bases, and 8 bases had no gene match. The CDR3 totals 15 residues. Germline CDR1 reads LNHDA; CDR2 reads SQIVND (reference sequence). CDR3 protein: CASSIDDVGRGEQFF. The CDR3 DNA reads TGTGCCAGTAGTATAGACGACGTGGGGAGGGGTGAGCAGTTCTTC.

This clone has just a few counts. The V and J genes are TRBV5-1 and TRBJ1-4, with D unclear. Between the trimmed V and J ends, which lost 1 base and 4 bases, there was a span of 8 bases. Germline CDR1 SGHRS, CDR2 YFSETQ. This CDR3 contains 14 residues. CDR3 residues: CASSLWQDNEKLFF. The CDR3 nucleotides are TGCGCCAGCAGCTTGTGGCAGGATAATGAAAAACTGTTTTTT.

CDR3 coding DNA: TGTGCCAGCAGCAGGACTAGCGGGGCTCAAGAGACCCAGTACTTC. It translates to CASSRTSGAQETQYF. The rearrangement uses TRBV7-3 and TRBJ2-5; 12 positions match TRBD2. Per the germline V gene, CDR1 is SGHTA and CDR2 is FQGTGA. The ends lost 5 bases at V and 2 bases at J; junction bases unmatched: 3. The CDR3 extends over 15 amino acids.

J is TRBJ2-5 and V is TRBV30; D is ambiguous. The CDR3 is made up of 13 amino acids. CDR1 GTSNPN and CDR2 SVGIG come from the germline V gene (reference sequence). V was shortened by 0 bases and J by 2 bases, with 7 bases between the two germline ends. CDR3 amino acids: CAWSVLNQETQYF. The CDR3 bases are TGTGCCTGGAGTGTACTTAATCAAGAGACCCAGTACTTC.

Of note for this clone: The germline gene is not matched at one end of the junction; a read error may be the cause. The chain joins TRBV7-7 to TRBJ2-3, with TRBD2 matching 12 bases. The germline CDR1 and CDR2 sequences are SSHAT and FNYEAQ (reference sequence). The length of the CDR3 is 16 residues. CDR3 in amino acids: CASSLGLAGSTDTQYF. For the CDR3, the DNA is TGTGCTAGCAGCTTAGGACTAGCGGGGAGCACAGATACGCAGTATTTT.

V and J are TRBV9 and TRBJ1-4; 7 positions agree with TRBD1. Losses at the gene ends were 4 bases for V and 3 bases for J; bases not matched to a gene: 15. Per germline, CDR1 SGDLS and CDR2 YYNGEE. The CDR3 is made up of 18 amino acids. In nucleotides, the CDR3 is TGTGCCAGCAGCACCTCCGGGACAGAGTTTGCCGCTAATGAAAAACTGTTTTTT. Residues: CASSTSGTEFAANEKLFF. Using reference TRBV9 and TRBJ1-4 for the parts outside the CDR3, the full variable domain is DSGVTQTPKHLITATGQRVTLRCSPRSGDLSVYWYQQSLDQGLQFLIQYYNGEERAKGNILERFSAQQFPDLHSELNLSSLELGDSALYFCASSTSGTEFAANEKLFFGSGTQLSVL.

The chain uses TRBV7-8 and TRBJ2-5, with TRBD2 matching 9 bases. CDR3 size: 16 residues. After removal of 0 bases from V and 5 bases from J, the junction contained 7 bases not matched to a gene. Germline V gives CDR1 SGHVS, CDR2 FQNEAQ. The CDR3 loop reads CASSLALAGVGETQYF. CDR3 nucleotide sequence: TGTGCCAGCAGCTTAGCCTTAGCGGGAGTTGGTGAGACCCAGTACTTC.

The DNA of the CDR3 is TGTGCCAGCAGTCAGACACCTAACGAGCAGTACTTC. Amino acids: CASSQTPNEQYF. The chain links TRBV6-1 to TRBJ2-7, with no clear D. This CDR3 has 12 residues. The germline V and J ends were trimmed by 5 bases and 5 bases, with 10 bases remaining between them. Germline assignment: CDR1 MNHNS and CDR2 SASEGT.

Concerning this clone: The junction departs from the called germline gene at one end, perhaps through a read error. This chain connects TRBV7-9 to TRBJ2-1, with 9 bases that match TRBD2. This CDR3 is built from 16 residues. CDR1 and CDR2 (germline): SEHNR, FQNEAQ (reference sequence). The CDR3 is CSSSLDPGLAHNEQFF. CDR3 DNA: TGTTCCAGCAGCTTAGACCCGGGACTAGCCCACAATGAGCAGTTCTTC.

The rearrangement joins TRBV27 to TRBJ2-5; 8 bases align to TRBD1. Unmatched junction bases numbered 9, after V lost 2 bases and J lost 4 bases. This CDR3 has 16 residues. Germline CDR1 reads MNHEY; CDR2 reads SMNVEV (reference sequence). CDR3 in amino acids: CASSLQGAGKGETQYF. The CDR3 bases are TGTGCCAGCAGTTTACAGGGGGCGGGGAAGGGAGAGACCCAGTACTTC.

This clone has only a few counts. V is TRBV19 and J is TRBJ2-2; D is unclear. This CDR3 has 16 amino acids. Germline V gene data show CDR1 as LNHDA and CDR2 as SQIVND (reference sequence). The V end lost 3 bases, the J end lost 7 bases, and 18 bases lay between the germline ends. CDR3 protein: CASSIRLSSGGGELFF. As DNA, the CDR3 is TGTGCCAGTAGTATTAGGTTGTCTAGTGGCGGCGGGGAGCTGTTTTTT.

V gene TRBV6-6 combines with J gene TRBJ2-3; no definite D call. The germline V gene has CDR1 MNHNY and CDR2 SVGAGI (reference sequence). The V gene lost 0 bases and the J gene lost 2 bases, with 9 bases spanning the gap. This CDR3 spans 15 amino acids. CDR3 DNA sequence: TGTGCCAGCAGTTACTCATACAGACCCACAGATACGCAGTATTTT. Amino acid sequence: CASSYSYRPTDTQYF.

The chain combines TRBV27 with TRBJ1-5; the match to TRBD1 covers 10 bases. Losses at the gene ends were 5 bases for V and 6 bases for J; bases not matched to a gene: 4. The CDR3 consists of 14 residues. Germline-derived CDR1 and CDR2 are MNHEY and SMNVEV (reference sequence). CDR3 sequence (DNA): TGTGCCAGCAGTCAGGGACAGGGGATTCAGCCCCAGCATTTT. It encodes CASSQGQGIQPQHF.

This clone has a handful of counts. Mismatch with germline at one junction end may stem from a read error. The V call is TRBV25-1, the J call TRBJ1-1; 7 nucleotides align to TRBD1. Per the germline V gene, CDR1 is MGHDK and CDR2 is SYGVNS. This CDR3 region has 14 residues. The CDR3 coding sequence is TGTGCCAGCAGGGATGACAGGGCGAACGCTGAAGCTTTCTTT. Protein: CASRDDRANAEAFF.